The 16 T cell receptor beta chains listed next were all sequenced from one sample in a study of vaccination effects on CD4 cells after COVID-19. When less than 12 days of culture had elapsed, CD4+ T cells were isolated. Of the BNT162b2 and mRNA-1273 vaccines, participants received two doses of one or the other. Their target antigens are unknown. Measured with immunoSEQ multiplex PCR; TCRdb has only the in-frame clones, and not every one. The table shows tens of thousands of clones, with approximately 73% occurring only once. The material sequenced was CD4+ T cells from PBMCs cultured without peptide, taken after COVID-19 vaccination. These receptors all come from a human donor who received a COVID-19 vaccine.

The chain joins TRBV2 to TRBJ2-7; 7 bases line up with TRBD1. Germline trimming cut 1 base from V and 3 bases from J; bases unmatched to any gene: 6. CDR1 SNHLY and CDR2 FYNNEI come from the germline V gene. The CDR3 sequence is 15 residues long. CDR3 sequence reads: CASSEGTGDFYEQYV. As DNA, the CDR3 is TGTGCCAGCAGTGAAGGAACAGGGGATTTCTACGAGCAGTACGTC.

The chain has TRBV27 and TRBJ1-2; tentatively, D is TRBD1 (6 bases). CDR3 length equals 14 residues. V shed 2 bases and J shed 7 bases, with 14 bases lying between them. Germline CDR1 and CDR2: MNHEY and SMNVEV (reference sequence). Here the CDR3 DNA reads TGTGCCAGCAGTTTAGCGCACAGGGTAGGTGGCTACACCTTC. Translated, it gives CASSLAHRVGGYTF.

J is TRBJ1-1 and V is TRBV19; D is unclear. The CDR3 has 12 amino acids. The germline gives CDR1 LNHDA, CDR2 SQIVND (reference sequence). The V end lost 3 bases, the J end lost 11 bases, and 13 bases lay between the germline ends. The CDR3 protein is CASSMLGTEAFF. The DNA of the CDR3 is TGTGCCAGTAGTATGTTAGGAACAGAGGCTTTCTTT.

The V gene is TRBV4-1, the J gene TRBJ1-1; D not certain. CDR1 is MGHRA, CDR2 YSYEKL, per germline. Trimming pared 5 bases from V and 4 bases from J, leaving 14 bases between. The CDR3 length is 14 residues. CDR3: CASSAPTLGTEAFF. The DNA for the CDR3 is TGCGCCAGCAGCGCCCCGACCTTGGGCACTGAAGCTTTCTTT.

This clone was seen only once. The genes are TRBV7-8 and TRBJ2-5; the D call may be TRBD1 or TRBD2 (5 bases each). Germline V lookup: CDR1 SGHVS, CDR2 FQNEAQ. This CDR3 spans 13 amino acids. V gave up 3 bases and J gave up 4 bases, with 9 bases separating them. CDR3 coding DNA: TGTGCCAGCAGCTTCATGGGGACAGAGACCCAGTACTTC. This gives the protein CASSFMGTETQYF.

This clone came up once. The chain combines TRBV6-1 with TRBJ1-5; D ambiguous. This CDR3 comprises 13 residues. The ends were cut back, 0 bases at V and 7 bases at J, with 7 bases in the middle. Germline CDR1 is MNHNS and CDR2 is SASEGT. CDR3 residues: CASSEARVQPQHF. The CDR3, as DNA: TGTGCCAGCAGTGAAGCGCGAGTACAGCCCCAGCATTTT.

The gene calls are TRBV5-1 and TRBJ1-1, with a weak D call TRBD1 (6 bases). The CDR3 runs 19 residues. The germline gives CDR1 SGHRS, CDR2 YFSETQ. Trimming took off 0 bases at V and 0 bases at J, with 21 bases between the two ends. CDR3 nucleotide sequence: TGCGCCAGCAGCTTGGTAGCGAGTACAGGGAGTAAGGTGAACACTGAAGCTTTCTTT. Its protein product is CASSLVASTGSKVNTEAFF.

The chain couples TRBV6-5 to TRBJ2-1; 7 bases map to TRBD2. The CDR3 runs 15 residues. Unmatched junction bases numbered 13, after V lost 6 bases and J lost 8 bases. Looked up from germline, CDR1 is MNHEY and CDR2 is SVGAGI. CDR3 bases: TGTGCCAGCAGAAGGGACTACAGAGGTTTGTATGAGCAGTTCTTC. Protein product: CASRRDYRGLYEQFF.

This clone has just one count. The J gene is TRBJ2-1, the V gene TRBV10-2; 8 positions match TRBD2. Trimming took 6 bases from V and 6 from J; bases not matched to a gene: 16. Germline values: CDR1 WSHSY, CDR2 SAAADI. This CDR3 has 17 amino acids. The CDR3 bases are TGCGCCAGCAGGGGACTAGTAGCAGCCCACCCCCTCAATGAGCAGTTCTTC. Its translation is CASRGLVAAHPLNEQFF.

This sequence joins TRBV28 and TRBJ2-3; D not resolved. The CDR3 totals 17 residues. The V end was cut by 3 bases, the J end by 0 bases, with 16 bases between. Germline CDR1 is MDHEN and CDR2 is SYDVKM. The CDR3 nucleotides are TGTGCCAGCAGTTTTCCCTTCCGATACCTTAGCACAGATACGCAGTATTTT. The encoded protein is CASSFPFRYLSTDTQYF.

The V gene is TRBV6-1, the J gene TRBJ1-4; 7 bases are a match to TRBD1. The CDR3 is 14 amino acids. V lost 1 base and J lost 5; bases outside the gene matches: 1. CDR1 is MNHNS, CDR2 SASEGT, per germline. The CDR3 is CASSEGTGNEKLFF. The CDR3 nucleotides are TGTGCCAGCAGTGAAGGGACAGGCAATGAAAAACTGTTTTTT.

The V call is TRBV5-1, the J call TRBJ2-2; no clear D gene. From germline, CDR1 is SGHRS and CDR2 YFSETQ. This CDR3 region has 15 residues. V was cut by 0 bases and J by 5 bases, with 11 bases left in between. CDR3 protein: CASSLAEGSTGELFF. The CDR3 DNA reads as TGCGCCAGCAGCTTGGCCGAAGGGTCAACCGGGGAGCTGTTTTTT.

The V gene is TRBV2, the J gene TRBJ2-3; the D gene could be TRBD1 or TRBD2 (5 bases each). The CDR3 contains 15 residues. Germline CDR1 and CDR2: SNHLY and FYNNEI. The V and J ends lost 6 bases and 2 bases respectively, with 15 bases between them. CDR3 sequence (DNA): TGTGCCAGCAGGGCCGGGACGGGTAACACAGATACGCAGTATTTT. This translates into CASRAGTGNTDTQYF.

The rearrangement uses TRBV19 and TRBJ2-5; a weak D match, TRBD2 (5 bases). This CDR3 comprises 13 residues. V was trimmed by 6 bases and J by 5 bases, leaving 13 bases between them. Germline assignment: CDR1 LNHDA and CDR2 SQIVND (reference sequence). This chain's CDR3 is CASSFGLLETQYF. The CDR3 DNA sequence: TGTGCCAGTAGCTTCGGACTGTTGGAGACCCAGTACTTC.

This clone was found once. The V call is TRBV10-3, the J call TRBJ1-2; D is perhaps TRBD1 (6 bases). V was pared by 6 bases and J by 2 bases, with 10 bases between. The CDR3 sequence is 13 residues long. Germline CDR1 ENHRY, CDR2 SYGVKD. Here the CDR3 reads CAIREQGNYGYTF. The CDR3 DNA is TGTGCCATCAGAGAACAGGGAAACTATGGCTACACCTTC.

The gene calls are TRBV5-1 and TRBJ1-1; perhaps TRBD1 as D (5 bases). Per the germline V gene, CDR1 is SGHRS and CDR2 is YFSETQ. CDR3 size: 14 residues. Trimming took off 2 bases at V and 2 bases at J, with 10 bases between the two ends. DNA of the CDR3: TGCGCCAGCAGCTTCGGGGACCGCAACACTGAAGCTTTCTTT. Amino acid sequence: CASSFGDRNTEAFF.